This entry lists 16 T cell receptor beta chains sequenced from one sample in a study of OX40 agonist ivuxolimab in advanced cancers. The assay was immunoSEQ multiplex PCR, and TCRdb's table has in-frame clones only and misses some. This table holds about 29,000 clones, roughly 90% found once. Specimen: CD4+ or CD8+ T cells sorted from blood, collected in a trial of the OX40 agonist ivuxolimab. The receptors derive from an adult with an advanced solid tumor such as melanoma, head and neck, liver or kidney cancer.

The V call is TRBV4-3, the J call TRBJ2-1; D call uncertain. Between the trimmed V and J ends, which lost 0 bases and 1 base, there was a span of 10 bases. CDR1 and CDR2 (germline): LGHNA, YSLEER. CDR3 length: 16 amino acids. CDR3 loop: CASSQEAGYSYNEQFF. The CDR3 bases are TGCGCCAGCAGCCAAGAGGCAGGCTATTCCTACAATGAGCAGTTCTTC.

This clone appeared a single time. V is TRBV9 and J is TRBJ2-7; 7 nucleotides align to TRBD2. Looked up from germline, CDR1 is SGDLS and CDR2 is YYNGEE. There are 16 residues in the CDR3. V gave up 3 bases and J gave up 2 bases; unmatched junction bases: 11. CDR3 DNA sequence: TGTGCCAGCAGCGCCGGGGGAGGGGCCAATCCCTACGAGCAGTACTTC. This sequence encodes CASSAGGGANPYEQYF.

The chain links TRBV30 to TRBJ2-2, with D perhaps assigned TRBD1 or TRBD2 (5 bases each). The CDR3 contains 13 residues. Germline values: CDR1 GTSNPN, CDR2 SVGIG (reference sequence). V dropped 5 bases and J dropped 5 bases, with 12 bases sitting between them. CDR3 coding DNA: TGTGCCTGGGACTTCGGGGCTACCGGGGAGCTGTTTTTT. This gives the protein CAWDFGATGELFF.

In this sample, this clone turned up once. This sequence joins TRBV11-2 and TRBJ1-1, with 7 bases aligning to TRBD1. The V gene's germline CDR1 is SGHAT and CDR2 FQNNGV. This CDR3 contains 16 residues. Trimming cost V 0 bases and J 0 bases; bases outside gene matches: 4. The CDR3, as DNA: TGTGCCAGCAGCTTAGATGGGGACAGTCTGAACACTGAAGCTTTCTTT. This sequence encodes CASSLDGDSLNTEAFF. The variable domain in full, with the rest retrieved from reference TRBV11-2 and TRBJ1-1, is EAGVAQSPRYKIIEKRQSVAFWCNPISGHATLYWYQQILGQGPKLLIQFQNNGVVDDSQLPKDRFSAERLKGVDSTLKIQPAKLEDSAVYLCASSLDGDSLNTEAFFGQGTRLTVV.

The V and J genes are TRBV19 and TRBJ1-2, with 8 nucleotides matching TRBD1. Germline V gene data show CDR1 as LNHDA and CDR2 as SQIVND (reference sequence). V gave up 2 bases and J gave up 4 bases; unmatched junction bases: 3. The CDR3 extends over 14 amino acids. CDR3 in DNA: TGTGCCAGTAGTATAAGGACAGGGTTCTATGGCTACACCTTC. Amino acids: CASSIRTGFYGYTF.

The chain employs TRBV13 and TRBJ1-6; the match to TRBD1 covers 12 bases. The ends lost 0 bases at V and 9 bases at J; junction bases unmatched: 3. CDR3 size: 16 residues. Germline lookup yields CDR1 PRHDT and CDR2 FYEKMQ (reference sequence). This CDR3 is CASSLGGQGASSPLHF. CDR3 DNA: TGTGCCAGCAGCTTAGGGGGACAGGGGGCCTCTTCACCCCTCCACTTT.

The chain links TRBV9 to TRBJ2-2; D is uncertain. CDR3 length equals 14 residues. V dropped 3 bases and J dropped 5 bases, with 11 bases sitting between them. CDR1 is SGDLS, CDR2 YYNGEE, per germline. The CDR3 DNA reads TGTGCCAGCAGCGAGAAGGGTACGACCGGGGAGCTGTTTTTT. It translates to CASSEKGTTGELFF.

The chain is built from TRBV9 and TRBJ2-1, with TRBD2 matching 11 bases. Germline V gene data show CDR1 as SGDLS and CDR2 as YYNGEE. The trim removed 6 bases at V and 10 bases at J, leaving 9 bases unmatched. The length of the CDR3 is 14 residues. CDR3 DNA sequence: TGTGCCAGCACTACTAGCGGGGGTTTTCGGGAGCAGTTCTTC. It translates to CASTTSGGFREQFF.

The chain joins TRBV28 to TRBJ1-5, with D perhaps TRBD1 (5 bases). The CDR3 contains 16 residues. CDR1 and CDR2 from the germline V gene are MDHEN and SYDVKM. V lost 0 bases and J lost 0, with 9 bases in between. CDR3 amino acids: CASSLWRGDSNQPQHF. The CDR3, as DNA: TGTGCCAGCAGTTTATGGCGGGGGGATAGCAATCAGCCCCAGCATTTT.

The rearrangement joins TRBV27 to TRBJ2-2; a weak D match, TRBD2 (6 bases). V was pared by 7 bases and J by 2 bases, with 14 bases between. The CDR3 loop spans 15 amino acids. The germline gives CDR1 MNHEY, CDR2 SMNVEV (reference sequence). This CDR3 reads CASNGLGTNTGELFF. The CDR3 nucleotides read TGTGCCAGCAACGGCTTAGGGACTAACACCGGGGAGCTGTTTTTT.

The V gene is TRBV14, the J gene TRBJ1-2; D gene uncertain. Per germline, CDR1 SGHDN and CDR2 FVKESK. This CDR3 region has 15 residues. V gave up 0 bases and J gave up 5 bases, with 13 bases separating them. The chain's CDR3 is CASSQEWPAPYGYTF. Written as DNA, the CDR3 is TGTGCCAGCAGCCAAGAGTGGCCAGCTCCTTATGGCTACACCTTC.

The rearrangement joins TRBV19 to TRBJ2-3; tentatively, D is TRBD1 (6 bases). Germline CDR1 LNHDA, CDR2 SQIVND (reference sequence). The CDR3 length is 14 residues. V lost 5 bases and J 0 bases, leaving 9 bases between the germline ends. The CDR3 loop reads CASSLGASTDTQYF. CDR3 coding DNA: TGTGCCAGTAGTTTGGGGGCGAGCACAGATACGCAGTATTTT.

The J gene is TRBJ2-3, the V gene TRBV19; TRBD1 might be the D (6 bases). V dropped 5 bases and J dropped 0 bases, with 12 bases sitting between them. The CDR3 runs to 15 residues. Germline CDR1 LNHDA, CDR2 SQIVND (reference sequence). The CDR3 sequence: CASSPDRSSTDTQYF. The CDR3 nucleotides are TGTGCCAGTAGTCCGGACAGATCTAGCACAGATACGCAGTATTTT.

V gene TRBV28 combines with J gene TRBJ1-2; 10 bases agree with TRBD1. The V gene's germline CDR1 is MDHEN and CDR2 SYDVKM. CDR3 length: 15 amino acids. The V gene end was trimmed by 5 bases and the J gene end by 4 bases; junction bases not matched to a gene: 7. As DNA, the CDR3 is TGTGCCAGCAGTCCCCGGACAGGGGGGAGCTATGGCTACACCTTC. Its translation: CASSPRTGGSYGYTF.

V gene TRBV5-6 combines with J gene TRBJ2-7, with 8 bases lining up with TRBD1. CDR1 is SGHDT and CDR2 is YYEEEE in the germline V gene. The CDR3 length is 14 residues. The V segment lost 4 bases and the J segment 4 bases; nucleotides outside the gene matches: 7. CDR3 in amino acids: CASSIDRGLYEQYF. In nucleotides, the CDR3 is TGTGCCAGCAGCATAGACAGGGGCTTATACGAGCAGTACTTC.

The rearrangement joins TRBV15 to TRBJ2-5; 7 bases align to TRBD1. V was clipped by 5 bases and J by 2 bases; unmatched bases: 8. This CDR3 spans 15 amino acids. CDR1 LNHNV and CDR2 YYDKDF come from the germline V gene (reference sequence). CDR3 sequence reads: CATSENTGAQETQYF. Here the CDR3 DNA reads TGTGCCACCAGCGAGAATACAGGGGCGCAAGAGACCCAGTACTTC. The variable domain in full, with the rest retrieved from reference TRBV15 and TRBJ2-5, is DAMVIQNPRYQVTQFGKPVTLSCSQTLNHNVMYWYQQKSSQAPKLLFHYYDKDFNNEADTPDNFQSRRPNTSFCFLDIRSPGLGDTAMYLCATSENTGAQETQYFGPGTRLLVL.